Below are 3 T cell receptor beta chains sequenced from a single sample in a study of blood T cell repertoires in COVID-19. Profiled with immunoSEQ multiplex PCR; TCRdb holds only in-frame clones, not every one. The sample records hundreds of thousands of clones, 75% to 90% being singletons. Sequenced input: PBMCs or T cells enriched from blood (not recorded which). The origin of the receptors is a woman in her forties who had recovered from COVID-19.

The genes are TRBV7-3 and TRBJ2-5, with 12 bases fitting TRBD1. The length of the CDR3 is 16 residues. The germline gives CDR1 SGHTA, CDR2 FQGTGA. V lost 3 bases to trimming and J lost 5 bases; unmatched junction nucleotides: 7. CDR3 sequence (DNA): TGTGCCAGCAGCTTCGGGGACAGGGGGCAGGGGGAGACCCAGTACTTC. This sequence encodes CASSFGDRGQGETQYF. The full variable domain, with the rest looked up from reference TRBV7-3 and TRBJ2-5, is GAGVSQTPSNKVTEKGKYVELRCDPISGHTALYWYRQSLGQGPEFLIYFQGTGAADDSGLPNDRFFAVRPEGSVSTLKIQRTERGDSAVYLCASSFGDRGQGETQYFGPGTRLLVL.

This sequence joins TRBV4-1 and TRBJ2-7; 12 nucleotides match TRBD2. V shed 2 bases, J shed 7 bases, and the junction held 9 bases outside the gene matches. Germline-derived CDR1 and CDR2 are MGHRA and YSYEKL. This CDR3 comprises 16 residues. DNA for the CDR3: TGCGCCAGCAGCCAAAGACTAGCGGGGGTTTACGAAGAGCAGTACTTC. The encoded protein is CASSQRLAGVYEEQYF.

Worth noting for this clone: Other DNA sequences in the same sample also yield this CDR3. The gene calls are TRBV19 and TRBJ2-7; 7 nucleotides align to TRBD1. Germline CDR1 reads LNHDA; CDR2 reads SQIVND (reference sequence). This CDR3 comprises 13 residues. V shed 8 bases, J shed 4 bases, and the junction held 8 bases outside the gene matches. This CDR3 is CASARDREYEQYF. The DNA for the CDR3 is TGTGCCAGTGCCCGGGACAGAGAATACGAGCAGTACTTC.